The 23 T cell receptor beta chains below come from one sample, sequenced in a study of persistence of HIV-infected CD4 T cells. This was the immunoSEQ version 4 assay in survey mode. Assay: immunoSEQ multiplex PCR; the TCRdb copy retains only in-frame clones and omits some. The sample holds more than 45,000 clones, around 72% seen once. No antigen is known for these receptors. Lysates of CMV-infected fibroblasts at 10 ug/mL stimulated these cells. Sorted nonresponding memory CD4+ T cells were CD40L-negative, CD69-negative, CD45RO-high. The material was CD4+ T cells sorted from PBMCs after roughly 19-hour stimulation, obtained from a patient who received antiretroviral therapy. The source of these receptors is an adult man with HIV who was CMV-seropositive.

The chain links TRBV7-2 to TRBJ1-5, with D perhaps TRBD1 (5 bases). The CDR3 is made up of 16 amino acids. The V gene's germline CDR1 is SGHTA and CDR2 FQGNSA. Trimming took off 4 bases at V and 0 bases at J, with 13 bases between the two ends. CDR3 protein: CASSSGHPHSNQPQHF. The CDR3 bases are TGTGCCAGCAGCTCTGGACATCCGCATAGCAATCAGCCCCAGCATTTT. The full variable domain, its missing parts supplied by reference TRBV7-2 and TRBJ1-5, is GAGVSQSPSNKVTEKGKDVELRCDPISGHTALYWYRQSLGQGLEFLIYFQGNSAPDKSGLPSDRFSAERTGGSVSTLTIQRTQQEDSAVYLCASSSGHPHSNQPQHFGDGTRLSIL.

The V gene is TRBV21-1, the J gene TRBJ1-4; TRBD1 was called by the table and not checked on the DNA. TRBV21-1 is annotated as a pseudogene. The CDR3 extends over 15 amino acids. CDR3 nucleotide sequence: TGTGCCAGCAGCTCTCGACAGGGCCCGAATGAAAAACTGTTTTTT. This translates into CASSSRQGPNEKLFF.

This clone was recorded a few times. The chain employs TRBV7-9 and TRBJ2-2; TRBD2 matches at 11 bases. CDR1 and CDR2 (germline): SEHNR, FQNEAQ (reference sequence). J gave up 1 base and V 4 bases, and 5 bases lay outside the gene matches. This CDR3 is built from 17 residues. CDR3 amino acids: CASSWGLAVMNTGELFF. The CDR3 coding sequence is TGTGCCAGCAGCTGGGGACTAGCGGTTATGAACACCGGGGAGCTGTTTTTT.

The chain combines TRBV5-4 with TRBJ2-2; TRBD1 aligns across 7 bases. Germline V gene data show CDR1 as SGHNT and CDR2 as YYREEE (reference sequence). The CDR3 has 15 residues. With V trimmed by 3 bases and J by 7 bases, 9 bases remained unmatched. CDR3 coding DNA: TGTGCCAGCAGCTCGGGACAGACTTTGGGCGGGGAGCTGTTTTTT. Its protein product is CASSSGQTLGGELFF.

The CDR3 DNA sequence: TGCGCCAGCGCGGGTTTCCTAGCGAACACCGGGGAGCTGTTTTTT. Protein sequence: CASAGFLANTGELFF. J is TRBJ2-2 and V is TRBV10-2; weak D call: TRBD2 (5 bases). The CDR3 consists of 15 residues. From germline, CDR1 is WSHSY and CDR2 SAAADI. The V and J ends lost 8 bases and 0 bases respectively, with 13 bases between them.

This clone occurred a few times. V and J are TRBV18 and TRBJ2-7; 7 bases are a match to TRBD2. Germline CDR1 is KGHSH and CDR2 is LQKENI. This CDR3 is 15 amino acids long. V shed 6 bases, J shed 3 bases, and the junction held 11 bases outside the gene matches. The CDR3 DNA reads as TGTGCCAGCTCCCTAAGGGAAGCGGGGCACTACGAGCAGTACTTC. Translating it yields CASSLREAGHYEQYF.

This clone appeared a few times. The chain recombines TRBV7-9 with TRBJ1-1; possibly TRBD1 for D (6 bases). From germline, CDR1 is SEHNR and CDR2 FQNEAQ (reference sequence). The CDR3 is 12 amino acids. The V and J ends lost 7 bases and 13 bases respectively, with 19 bases between them. The CDR3 loop is CASTLRGAQGFF. In nucleotides, the CDR3 is TGTGCCAGCACCCTTAGGGGGGCACAAGGTTTCTTT.

J is TRBJ2-1 and V is TRBV4-3; 9 nucleotides align to TRBD2. Trimming took 2 bases from V and 7 from J; bases not matched to a gene: 12. The CDR3 has 17 residues. CDR1 and CDR2 (germline): LGHNA, YSLEER. The CDR3 region is CASSQSQVAGDANEQFF. CDR3 in DNA: TGCGCCAGCAGCCAATCCCAGGTAGCGGGGGATGCTAATGAGCAGTTCTTC.

The chain links TRBV6-5 to TRBJ1-1; D unresolved. The CDR3 has 14 amino acids. Trimming took 5 bases from V and 3 from J, leaving 13 bases between them. Germline V gives CDR1 MNHEY, CDR2 SVGAGI. The CDR3 sequence: CASSRPLRDTEAFF. The CDR3 region has the DNA TGTGCCAGCAGTCGTCCACTGCGCGACACTGAAGCTTTCTTT.

In its sample, this clone was seen a few times. The chain links TRBV30 to TRBJ2-7; no definite D call. This CDR3 region has 11 residues. The V end was cut by 5 bases, the J end by 2 bases, with 7 bases between. The germline CDR1 and CDR2 sequences are GTSNPN and SVGIG (reference sequence). CDR3 sequence reads: CAWGSTYEQYF. CDR3 coding DNA: TGTGCCTGGGGCAGTACCTACGAGCAGTACTTC.

The chain links TRBV6-5 to TRBJ1-6; 7 bases agree with TRBD1. Germline trimming cut 6 bases from V and 7 bases from J; bases unmatched to any gene: 9. The germline V gene has CDR1 MNHEY and CDR2 SVGAGI. The CDR3 runs 15 residues. The CDR3 region is CASRTRQGLNSPLHF. DNA of the CDR3: TGTGCCAGCAGAACCAGACAGGGTTTAAATTCACCCCTCCACTTT.

This chain connects TRBV7-2 to TRBJ1-1, with no clear D. Germline lookup yields CDR1 SGHTA and CDR2 FQGNSA. CDR3 length equals 13 residues. The V gene lost 2 bases and the J gene lost 1 base, with 5 bases spanning the gap. The CDR3 DNA sequence: TGTGCCAGCAGCTTAACTTCGAACACTGAAGCTTTCTTT. Amino acids: CASSLTSNTEAFF.

V usage is TRBV18 and J usage is TRBJ1-1; possibly TRBD1 for D (6 bases). Trimming shortened V by 3 bases and J by 9 bases, and 17 bases separated the two germline ends. Germline CDR1 is KGHSH and CDR2 is LQKENI. CDR3 length: 14 amino acids. The CDR3 sequence: CASSPSPGQPQAFF. The CDR3 DNA sequence: TGTGCCAGCTCACCTTCTCCAGGACAGCCCCAAGCTTTCTTT.

The genes are TRBV5-8 and TRBJ1-2; D remains unclear. The CDR3 loop spans 15 amino acids. Germline V gene lookup returns CDR1 SGHTS and CDR2 YDEGEE. Trimming took 1 base from V and 2 from J, leaving 12 bases between them. CDR3 nucleotide sequence: TGTGCCAGCAGCTTGATTGGGCTCGTGAACTATGGCTACACCTTC. Amino acid sequence: CASSLIGLVNYGYTF.

Only one count was recorded for this clone. This sequence joins TRBV4-2 and TRBJ1-4; 11 bases are shared with TRBD1. CDR3 size: 17 residues. Trimming removed 0 bases from V and 10 bases from J; junction bases left unmatched: 10. Per germline, CDR1 LGHNA and CDR2 YNFKEQ. CDR3 region: CASSQDIVRTGGLKLFF. CDR3 in DNA: TGTGCCAGCAGCCAAGATATCGTCCGGACAGGGGGCCTAAAACTGTTTTTT.

This clone was seen only a few times. This chain links TRBV7-8 with TRBJ1-1, with a tentative D call TRBD1 (6 bases). Germline V gene data show CDR1 as SGHVS and CDR2 as FQNEAQ. There are 13 residues in the CDR3. Deletions cut 5 bases from V and 7 bases from J, with 14 bases between. This chain's CDR3 is CASSQGTRREAFF. CDR3 in DNA: TGTGCCAGCAGCCAAGGGACACGGCGTGAAGCTTTCTTT. The entire variable domain, with the rest obtained from reference TRBV7-8 and TRBJ1-1, is as follows: GAGVSQSPRYKVAKRGQDVALRCDPISGHVSLFWYQQALGQGPEFLTYFQNEAQLDKSGLPSDRFFAERPEGSVSTLKIQRTQQEDSAVYLCASSQGTRREAFFGQGTRLTVV.

This chain links TRBV19 with TRBJ2-1; 9 bases map to TRBD2. This CDR3 spans 16 amino acids. CDR1 and CDR2 from the germline V gene are LNHDA and SQIVND (reference sequence). V lost 3 bases, J lost 2 bases, and 5 bases stayed unmatched. The CDR3: CASSMTGLAPYNEQFF. The CDR3 DNA reads as TGTGCCAGTAGTATGACTGGACTAGCGCCCTACAATGAGCAGTTCTTC.

This chain connects TRBV5-1 to TRBJ2-2, with 9 bases lining up with TRBD1. The CDR3 covers 16 residues. The germline V gene encodes CDR1 SGHRS and CDR2 YFSETQ. J was trimmed by 1 base and V by 0 bases; bases with no gene match: 1. CDR3 sequence: CASSLEGQGNTGELFF. The CDR3 nucleotides read TGCGCCAGCAGCTTGGAGGGACAGGGGAACACCGGGGAGCTGTTTTTT.

The chain combines TRBV2 with TRBJ2-7; D is possibly TRBD1 (6 bases). Trimming cost V 8 bases and J 0 bases, with 17 bases left between them. The germline CDR1 and CDR2 sequences are SNHLY and FYNNEI. The CDR3 has 15 residues. CDR3 sequence: CASAPGHRTSYEQYF. The CDR3, as DNA: TGTGCCAGCGCTCCGGGACATCGAACCTCCTACGAGCAGTACTTC.

DNA for the CDR3: TGTGCCAGCAGCTTGGCGGAAGTCACGCAGTATTTT. Its protein product is CASSLAEVTQYF. V gene TRBV5-6 combines with J gene TRBJ2-3; no definite D call. Germline CDR1 and CDR2: SGHDT and YYEEEE. With 0 bases removed from V and 9 bases from J, the gap between germline ends came to 8 bases. The CDR3 totals 12 residues.

The J gene is TRBJ1-2, the V gene TRBV3-1 (or the pseudogene TRBV3-2), with 7 nucleotides matching TRBD1. Trimming removed 4 bases from V and 4 bases from J; junction bases left unmatched: 9. The length of the CDR3 is 15 residues. CDR1 and CDR2 (germline): LGHDT, YNNKEL (reference sequence). This chain's CDR3 is CASSLFSSGGYGYTF. CDR3 DNA: TGTGCCAGCAGCCTTTTCTCTTCAGGGGGCTATGGCTACACCTTC.

This sequence joins TRBV19 and TRBJ1-4, with TRBD1 matching 7 bases. The CDR3 loop spans 14 amino acids. V lost 6 bases to trimming and J lost 8 bases; unmatched junction nucleotides: 9. Germline loops: CDR1 LNHDA, CDR2 SQIVND (reference sequence). The CDR3 reads CASSQTGASEKLFF. The CDR3 coding sequence is TGTGCCAGTAGCCAAACAGGGGCGAGCGAAAAACTGTTTTTT.

This clone was counted once. This rearrangement joins TRBV6-5 to TRBJ2-7; no definite D call. Deletions cut 6 bases from V and 0 bases from J, with 9 bases between. The CDR3 contains 13 residues. Germline CDR1 and CDR2: MNHEY and SVGAGI. The DNA of the CDR3 is TGTGCCAGCAGGGGCAGCACCTCCTACGAGCAGTACTTC. This codes for CASRGSTSYEQYF.